The source of this TCR beta chain is a study of persistence of HIV-infected CD4 T cells. Study overall: A median of 8 years of suppressive ART preceded sampling.

In this sample, this clone turned up once. Its antigen is unknown. V was clipped by 2 bases and J by 8 bases; unmatched bases: 1. The CDR3 extends over 12 amino acids. Germline loops: CDR1 LNHDA, CDR2 SQIVND (reference sequence). The immunoSEQ assay was version 4, run in survey mode. Template was genomic DNA at around 9.3 ng/uL, with up to 1 ug used per sample. TCRdb keeps only in-frame clones here, not all; method: immunoSEQ multiplex PCR. The sample has just under 20,000 clones; roughly 74% are singletons. Stimulation used approximately 9.1 ug/mL lysate from CMV-infected fibroblasts. Sorting selected CD4+ T cells upregulating both CD40 ligand and CD69. CD8-depleted PBMCs were stimulated 15 to 20 hours with anti-CD28/CD49d costimulation, CD40-blocking antibody and enfuvirtide.

The sequence came from an adult man with HIV who was CMV-seropositive. Sequences were derived from CD4+ T cells sorted from PBMCs after roughly 18-hour stimulation, sampled from a patient who received antiretroviral therapy. V and J are TRBV19 and TRBJ1-2, with 8 bases that match TRBD1. The CDR3 nucleotides read TGTGCCAGTAGTATAAGACAGGGGGGCTACACCTTC. Translation gives CASSIRQGGYTF.